A selection of T cell receptor beta chains follows, all from one sample in a study of shared clonotypes between healthy human individuals. Clones were read by immunoSEQ multiplex PCR, and TCRdb kept only the in-frame ones, dropping some. The table shows about 480,000 clones, with 75% to 85% occurring only once. Sequenced: PBMCs. The receptor set was obtained from a woman in her forties in good health. Some clones in this sample may be carry-over from other donors' samples. CDR3s include the opening cysteine and the closing phenylalanine or tryptophan. The D gene is left open where the match is weak. Where a row states a size, it is once, few, many or the class of an expanded clone; other rows omit it.

TRBD2,once,TRBV7-2,TRBJ2-7,CASSLGLAGAYEQYF,TGTGCCAGCAGCTTAGGTCTAGCGGGAGCCTACGAGCAGTACTTC
NA,NA,TRBV6-6,TRBJ2-1,CASSPGENEQFF,TGTGCCAGCTCACCAGGGGAAAATGAGCAGTTCTTC
TRBD1,NA,TRBV30,TRBJ1-4,CAWSVRAGGFEKLFF,TGTGCCTGGAGTGTTCGGGCAGGGGGTTTTGAAAAACTGTTTTTT
NA,once,TRBV5-1,TRBJ1-2,CASSSIGTNYGYTF,TGCGCCAGCAGCTCGATAGGGACCAACTATGGCTACACCTTC
NA,NA,TRBV30,TRBJ1-3,CAWSAGPGNTIYF,TGTGCCTGGAGTGCAGGGCCAGGAAACACCATATATTTT
NA,few,TRBV27,TRBJ1-1,CASSLGRGTEAFF,TGTGCCAGCAGTTTAGGACGGGGGACTGAAGCTTTCTTT
NA,NA,TRBV4-2,TRBJ2-2,CASSQPNTGELFF,TGTGCCAGCAGCCAACCGAACACCGGGGAGCTGTTTTTT
NA,NA,TRBV30,TRBJ1-3,CAWSRGTGNTIYF,TGTGCCTGGAGTAGGGGGACTGGAAACACCATATATTTT
TRBD1,once,TRBV4-1,TRBJ2-7,CASSQVTGHEQYF,TGCGCCAGCAGCCAAGTGACAGGGCACGAGCAGTACTTC
TRBD2,NA,TRBV28,TRBJ2-1,CASSSKREPYNEQFF,TGTGCCAGCAGTTCCAAGCGGGAGCCCTACAATGAGCAGTTCTTC
NA,NA,TRBV30,TRBJ2-7,CAWSYGRGRSSSYEQYF,TGTGCCTGGAGCTATGGTCGGGGCCGATCTAGCTCCTACGAGCAGTACTTC
NA,once,TRBV4-1,TRBJ2-3,CASSQEGVDTQYF,TGCGCCAGCAGCCAAGAAGGGGTAGATACGCAGTATTTT
TRBD1,NA,TRBV6-6,TRBJ2-7,CATTGQSSYEQYF,TGTGCCACAACGGGACAGAGCTCCTACGAGCAGTACTTC
NA,NA,TRBV28,TRBJ1-2,CASRTDYGYTF,TGTGCCAGCAGGACAGACTATGGCTACACCTTC
NA,NA,TRBV5-6,TRBJ2-7,CASSLGPGRPYEQYF,TGTGCCAGCAGCTTGGGTCCTGGCAGGCCCTACGAGCAGTACTTC
TRBD2,once,TRBV5-1,TRBJ2-7,CASSLAGVAYEQYF,TGCGCCAGCAGCTTAGCGGGAGTGGCCTACGAGCAGTACTTC
NA,NA,TRBV28,TRBJ1-2,CASSLSGALGYTF,TGTGCCAGCAGTTTATCGGGGGCGTTGGGCTACACCTTC
TRBD1,NA,TRBV7-2,TRBJ2-1,CASSFSPPGTGAMNEQFF,TGTGCCAGCAGCTTTTCCCCCCCCGGGACAGGGGCGATGAATGAGCAGTTCTTC
TRBD1,NA,TRBV7-2,TRBJ2-3,CASSLAQGVDTQYF,TGTGCCAGCAGCTTAGCGCAGGGGGTGGATACGCAGTATTTT
NA,NA,TRBV4-1,TRBJ1-2,CASSHGQSREVYGYTF,TGCGCCAGCAGCCATGGACAGTCCCGGGAGGTATATGGCTACACCTTC
NA,NA,TRBV6-6,TRBJ2-3,CASSYREPTDTQYF,TGTGCCAGCAGTTACCGGGAGCCCACAGATACGCAGTATTTT
NA,NA,TRBV6-6,TRBJ1-3,CASSWASVGSGNTIYF,TGTGCCAGCAGTTGGGCGTCGGTCGGCTCTGGAAACACCATATATTTT
NA,NA,TRBV6-1,TRBJ2-7,CASAHNYEQYF,TGTGCCAGCGCACATAATTACGAGCAGTACTTC
NA,NA,TRBV9,TRBJ2-3,CASSVQAGTDTQYF,TGTGCCAGCAGCGTACAGGCGGGCACAGATACGCAGTATTTT
NA,NA,TRBV7-3,TRBJ2-2,CASSLFGGANTGELFF,TGTGCCAGCAGCTTATTTGGCGGGGCGAACACCGGGGAGCTGTTTTTT
TRBD1,NA,TRBV11-2,TRBJ2-1,CASSVNRGRMSQFF,TGTGCCAGCAGCGTAAACAGGGGGCGGATGAGCCAGTTCTTC
NA,once,TRBV7-6,TRBJ2-1,CASSPRLPNEQFF,TGTGCCAGCAGCCCACGACTCCCCAATGAGCAGTTCTTC
TRBD2,NA,TRBV27,TRBJ2-1,CASTTTSFYNEQFF,TGTGCCAGCACCACGACTAGCTTTTACAATGAGCAGTTCTTC
TRBD1,NA,TRBV6-1,TRBJ2-4,CASRPGQASDIQYF,TGTGCCAGCAGACCCGGACAGGCAAGTGACATTCAGTACTTC
NA,once,TRBV28,TRBJ1-2,CASSPNRGGKYGYTF,TGTGCCAGCAGTCCGAATAGGGGGGGCAAGTATGGCTACACCTTC
NA,NA,TRBV5-1,TRBJ1-1,CASSLGRVTNTEAFF,TGCGCCAGCAGCTTGGGTAGGGTTACGAACACTGAAGCTTTCTTT
NA,NA,TRBV6-1,TRBJ2-1,CASSVAGGTANEQFF,TGTGCCAGCAGTGTTGCGGGTGGGACGGCCAATGAGCAGTTCTTC
TRBD2,NA,TRBV19,TRBJ2-5,CASSIGASGSWKTQYF,TGTGCCAGTAGTATAGGGGCTAGCGGGAGTTGGAAGACCCAGTACTTC
TRBD2,NA,TRBV9,TRBJ2-1,CASSYRLATAGINEQFF,TGTGCCAGCAGCTATAGACTAGCGACAGCAGGAATCAATGAGCAGTTCTTC
TRBD1,NA,TRBV7-2,TRBJ1-2,CASSTGTGSYGYTF,TGTGCCAGCAGCACCGGGACAGGGAGCTATGGCTACACCTTC